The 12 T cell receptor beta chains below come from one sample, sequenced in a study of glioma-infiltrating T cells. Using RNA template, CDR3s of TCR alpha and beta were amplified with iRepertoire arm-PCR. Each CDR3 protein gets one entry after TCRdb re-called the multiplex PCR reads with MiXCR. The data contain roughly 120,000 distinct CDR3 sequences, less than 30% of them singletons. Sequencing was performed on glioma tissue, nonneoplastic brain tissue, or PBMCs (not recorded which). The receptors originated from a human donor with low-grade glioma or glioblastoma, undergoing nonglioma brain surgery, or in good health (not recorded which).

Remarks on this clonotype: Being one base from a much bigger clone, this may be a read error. CDR3 in amino acids: CSVGLAGGTDTQYF. The CDR3 DNA reads TGCAGCGTTGGGCTAGCGGGTGGCACAGATACGCAGTATTTT. The gene calls are TRBV29-1 and TRBJ2-3; 8 bases line up with TRBD2. CDR1 and CDR2 from the germline V gene are SQVTM and ANQGSEA. The V gene end was trimmed by 4 bases and the J gene end by 1 base; junction bases not matched to a gene: 4. The CDR3 sequence is 14 residues long.

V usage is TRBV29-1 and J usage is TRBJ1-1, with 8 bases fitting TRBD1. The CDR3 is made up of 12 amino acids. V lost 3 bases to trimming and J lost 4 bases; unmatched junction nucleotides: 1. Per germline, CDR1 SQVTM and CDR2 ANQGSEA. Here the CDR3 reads CSVDTGGTEAFF. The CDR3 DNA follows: TGCAGCGTTGATACAGGGGGCACTGAAGCTTTCTTT. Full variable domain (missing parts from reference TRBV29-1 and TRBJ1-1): SAVISQKPSRDICQRGTSLTIQCQVDSQVTMMFWYRQQPGQSLTLIATANQGSEATYESGFVIDKFPISRPNLTFSTLTVSNMSPEDSSIYLCSVDTGGTEAFFGQGTRLTVV.

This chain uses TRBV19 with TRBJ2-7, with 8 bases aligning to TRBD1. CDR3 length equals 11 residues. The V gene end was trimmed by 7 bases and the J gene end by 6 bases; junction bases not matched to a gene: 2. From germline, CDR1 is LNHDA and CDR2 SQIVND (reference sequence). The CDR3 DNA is TGTGCCAGTACGGACAGGGCCGAGCAGTACTTC. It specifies CASTDRAEQYF.

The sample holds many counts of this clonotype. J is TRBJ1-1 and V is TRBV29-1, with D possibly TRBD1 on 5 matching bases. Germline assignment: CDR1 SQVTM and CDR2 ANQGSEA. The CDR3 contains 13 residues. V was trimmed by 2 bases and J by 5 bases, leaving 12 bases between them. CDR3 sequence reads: CSVERGVGTEAFF. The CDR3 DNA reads TGCAGCGTTGAAAGGGGAGTGGGGACTGAAGCTTTCTTT.

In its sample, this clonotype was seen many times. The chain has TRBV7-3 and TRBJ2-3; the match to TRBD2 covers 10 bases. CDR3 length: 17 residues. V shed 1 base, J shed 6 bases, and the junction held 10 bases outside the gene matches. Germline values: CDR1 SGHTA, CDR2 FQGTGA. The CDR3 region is CASSLIGLSSGGDTQYF. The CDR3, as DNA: TGTGCCAGCAGCTTAATTGGGCTGTCTAGCGGGGGCGATACGCAGTATTTT. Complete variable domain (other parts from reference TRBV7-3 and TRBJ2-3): GAGVSQTPSNKVTEKGKYVELRCDPISGHTALYWYRQSLGQGPEFLIYFQGTGAADDSGLPNDRFFAVRPEGSVSTLKIQRTERGDSAVYLCASSLIGLSSGGDTQYFGPGTRLTVL.

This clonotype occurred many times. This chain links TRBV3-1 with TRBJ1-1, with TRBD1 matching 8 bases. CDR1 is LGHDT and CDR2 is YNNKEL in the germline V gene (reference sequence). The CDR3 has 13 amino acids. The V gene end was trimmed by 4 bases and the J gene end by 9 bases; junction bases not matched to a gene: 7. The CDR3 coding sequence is TGTGCCAGCAGCCCACAGGGGGGTCAGAAAGCTTTCTTT. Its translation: CASSPQGGQKAFF. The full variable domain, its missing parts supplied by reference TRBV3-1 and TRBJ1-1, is DTAVSQTPKYLVTQMGNDKSIKCEQNLGHDTMYWYKQDSKKFLKIMFSYNNKELIINETVPNRFSPKSPDKAHLNLHINSLELGDSAVYFCASSPQGGQKAFFGQGTRLTVV.

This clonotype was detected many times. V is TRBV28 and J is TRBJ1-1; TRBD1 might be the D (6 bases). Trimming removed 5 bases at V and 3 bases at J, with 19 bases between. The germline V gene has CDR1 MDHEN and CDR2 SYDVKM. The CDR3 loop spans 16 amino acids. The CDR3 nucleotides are TGTGCCAGCAGTCCGGCTGGGGGGCTAAGCTACACTGAAGCTTTCTTT. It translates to CASSPAGGLSYTEAFF.

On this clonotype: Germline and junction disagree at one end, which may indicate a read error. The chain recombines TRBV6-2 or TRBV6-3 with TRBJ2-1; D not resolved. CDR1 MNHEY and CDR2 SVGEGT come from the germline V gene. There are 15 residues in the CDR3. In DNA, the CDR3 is TGTGCCAGAAGTTACCCGTCTAACTTGTACAATGAGCAGTTCTTC. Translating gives CARSYPSNLYNEQFF.

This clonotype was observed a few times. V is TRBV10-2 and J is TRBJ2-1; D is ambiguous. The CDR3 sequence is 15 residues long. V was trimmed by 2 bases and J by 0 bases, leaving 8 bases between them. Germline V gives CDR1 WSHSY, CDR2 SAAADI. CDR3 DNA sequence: TGCGCCAGCAGTGAGCGGGTCTACTCCTACAATGAGCAGTTCTTC. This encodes CASSERVYSYNEQFF.

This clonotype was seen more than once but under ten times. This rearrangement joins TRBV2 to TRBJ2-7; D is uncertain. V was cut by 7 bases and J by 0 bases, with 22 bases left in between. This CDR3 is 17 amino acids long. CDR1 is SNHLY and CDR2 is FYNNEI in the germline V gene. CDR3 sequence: CASTEAERLGYSYEQYF. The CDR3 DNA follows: TGTGCCAGCACCGAGGCGGAGCGCCTGGGATACTCCTACGAGCAGTACTTC.

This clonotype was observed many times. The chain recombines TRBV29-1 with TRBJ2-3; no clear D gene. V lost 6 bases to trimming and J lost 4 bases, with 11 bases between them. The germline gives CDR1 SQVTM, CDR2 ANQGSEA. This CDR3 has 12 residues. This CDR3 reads CSVMLGADTQYF. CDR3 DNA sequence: TGCAGCGTGATGCTAGGAGCAGATACGCAGTATTTT.

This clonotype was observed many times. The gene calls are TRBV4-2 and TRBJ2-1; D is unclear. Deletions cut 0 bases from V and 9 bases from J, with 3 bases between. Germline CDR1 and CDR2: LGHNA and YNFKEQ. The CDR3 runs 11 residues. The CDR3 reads CASSQETEQFF. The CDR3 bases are TGTGCCAGCAGCCAAGAGACTGAGCAGTTCTTC.